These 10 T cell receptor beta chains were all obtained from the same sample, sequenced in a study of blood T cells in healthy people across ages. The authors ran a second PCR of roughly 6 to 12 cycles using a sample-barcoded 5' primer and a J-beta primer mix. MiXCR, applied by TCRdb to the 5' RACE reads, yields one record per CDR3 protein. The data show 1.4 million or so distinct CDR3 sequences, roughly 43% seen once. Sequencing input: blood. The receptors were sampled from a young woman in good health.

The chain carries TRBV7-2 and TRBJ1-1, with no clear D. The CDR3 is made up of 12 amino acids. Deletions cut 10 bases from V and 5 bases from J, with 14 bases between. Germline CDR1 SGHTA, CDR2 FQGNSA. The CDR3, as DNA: TGTGCCATCGCCGACCTTGGAACTGAAGCTTTCTTT. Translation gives CAIADLGTEAFF.

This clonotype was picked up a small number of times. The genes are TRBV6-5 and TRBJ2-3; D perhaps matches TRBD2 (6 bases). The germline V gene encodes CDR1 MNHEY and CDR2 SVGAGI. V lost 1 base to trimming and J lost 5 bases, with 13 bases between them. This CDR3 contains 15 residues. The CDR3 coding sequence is TGTGCCAGCAGTTACTTGTCGGGAGCGAGAGATACGCAGTATTTT. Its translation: CASSYLSGARDTQYF.

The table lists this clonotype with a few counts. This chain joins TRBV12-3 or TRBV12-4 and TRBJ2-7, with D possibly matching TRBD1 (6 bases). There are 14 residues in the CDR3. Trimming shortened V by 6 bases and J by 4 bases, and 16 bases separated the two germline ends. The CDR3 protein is CASRSSGTSYEQYF. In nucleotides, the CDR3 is TGTGCCAGCAGGTCTTCCGGGACATCTTACGAGCAGTACTTC.

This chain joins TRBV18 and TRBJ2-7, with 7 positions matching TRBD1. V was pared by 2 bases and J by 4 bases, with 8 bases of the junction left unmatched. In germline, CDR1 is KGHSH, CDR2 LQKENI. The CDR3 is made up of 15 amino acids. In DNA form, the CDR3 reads TGTGCCAGCTCACCAGAAACAGGGGTCGGGTACGAGCAGTACTTC. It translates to CASSPETGVGYEQYF.

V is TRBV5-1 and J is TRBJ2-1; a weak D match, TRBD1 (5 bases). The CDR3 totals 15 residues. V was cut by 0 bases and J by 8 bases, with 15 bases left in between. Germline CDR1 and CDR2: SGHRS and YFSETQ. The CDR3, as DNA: TGCGCCAGCAGCTTGGGCCACCAGACCAGGGATGAGCAGTTCTTC. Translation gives CASSLGHQTRDEQFF. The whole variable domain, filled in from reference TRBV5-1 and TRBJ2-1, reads KAGVTQTPRYLIKTRGQQVTLSCSPISGHRSVSWYQQTPGQGLQFLFEYFSETQRNKGNFPGRFSGRQFSNSRSEMNVSTLELGDSALYLCASSLGHQTRDEQFFGPGTRLTVL.

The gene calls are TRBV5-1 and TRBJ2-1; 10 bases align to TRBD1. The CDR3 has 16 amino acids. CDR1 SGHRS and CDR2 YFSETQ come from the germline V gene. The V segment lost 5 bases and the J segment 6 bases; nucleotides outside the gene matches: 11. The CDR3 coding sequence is TGCGCCAGCAGGAAATTGGGGGACAGGGGAACCAATGAGCAGTTCTTC. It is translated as CASRKLGDRGTNEQFF.

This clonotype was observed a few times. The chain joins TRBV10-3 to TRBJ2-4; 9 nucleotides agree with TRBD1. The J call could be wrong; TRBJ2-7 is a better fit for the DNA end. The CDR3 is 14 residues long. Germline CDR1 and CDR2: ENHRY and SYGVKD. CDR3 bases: TGTGCCATCAGGGAAGGGACAGGGTTAGGCGAGCAGTACTTC. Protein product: CAIREGTGLGEQYF.

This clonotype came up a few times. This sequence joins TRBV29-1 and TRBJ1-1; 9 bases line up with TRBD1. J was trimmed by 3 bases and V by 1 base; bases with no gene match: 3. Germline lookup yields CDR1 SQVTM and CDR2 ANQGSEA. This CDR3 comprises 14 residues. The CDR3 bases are TGCAGCGTTGAAGGAGGACAGGGGTACACTGAAGCTTTCTTT. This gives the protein CSVEGGQGYTEAFF.

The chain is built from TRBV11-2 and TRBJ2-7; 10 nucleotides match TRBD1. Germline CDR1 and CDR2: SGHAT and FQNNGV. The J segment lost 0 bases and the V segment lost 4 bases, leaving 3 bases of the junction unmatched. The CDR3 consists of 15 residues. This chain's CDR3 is CASSSGQGFSYEQYF. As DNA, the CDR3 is TGTGCCAGCAGCTCGGGACAGGGGTTCTCCTACGAGCAGTACTTC.

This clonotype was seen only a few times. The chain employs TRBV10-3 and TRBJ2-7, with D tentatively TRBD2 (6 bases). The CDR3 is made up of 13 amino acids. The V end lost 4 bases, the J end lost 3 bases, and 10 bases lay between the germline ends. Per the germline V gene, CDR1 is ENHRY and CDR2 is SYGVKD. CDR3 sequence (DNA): TGTGCCATCAGTGGCCGGGAGAACTACGAGCAGTACTTC. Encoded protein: CAISGRENYEQYF.